The 20 T cell receptor beta chains below come from one sample, sequenced in a study of blood T cell repertoires in COVID-19 (dated by TCRdb to 2018 to 2021). The protocol used for the library was the immunoSEQ multiplex PCR assay. The clones in this table, taken by TCRdb from immuneACCESS, are in-frame only. Not every clone is retained; where verified, under half of the shortfall comes from an unresolved V gene, and the cause of the rest is unknown. The sample table holds around 67,000 clones, of which 80% to 90% were seen once. Over 4.5% of the sample belongs to the ten largest clones. Source material: peripheral blood. These receptors all stem from a man aged 45 to 65 with active COVID-19.

The V and J genes are TRBV6-2 or TRBV6-3 and TRBJ2-7; maybe TRBD2 (6 bases). V was shortened by 2 bases and J by 2 bases, with 13 bases between the two germline ends. CDR1 and CDR2 (germline): MNHEY, SVGEGT. The length of the CDR3 is 15 residues. For the CDR3, the DNA is TGTGCCAGCAGTTACAGGGCGGGACCCCCCTACGAGCAGTACTTC. It yields the protein CASSYRAGPPYEQYF.

The table lists this clone with a count of one. The chain links TRBV19 to TRBJ1-2; D might be TRBD1 (6 bases). This CDR3 region has 17 residues. Germline CDR1 LNHDA, CDR2 SQIVND (reference sequence). Trimming removed 6 bases from V and 0 bases from J, with 20 bases in between. The CDR3 nucleotides are TGTGCCAGTAGCCCCGCGGGGGGGCGGAAAGCTAACTATGGCTACACCTTC. Its protein product is CASSPAGGRKANYGYTF. Full variable domain (remainder filled in from reference TRBV19 and TRBJ1-2): DGGITQSPKYLFRKEGQNVTLSCEQNLNHDAMYWYRQDPGQGLRLIYYSQIVNDFQKGDIAEGYSVSREKKESFPLTVTSAQKNPTAFYLCASSPAGGRKANYGYTFGSGTRLTVV.

The J gene is TRBJ1-3, the V gene TRBV11-2, with unresolved D. The CDR3 loop spans 16 amino acids. Germline V gene data show CDR1 as SGHAT and CDR2 as FQNNGV. Trimming took 2 bases from V and 0 from J, leaving 11 bases between them. CDR3 nucleotide sequence: TGTGCCAGCAGCTTAACCGGGCGGGGCTCTGGAAACACCATATATTTT. Translation: CASSLTGRGSGNTIYF.

The chain employs TRBV4-1 and TRBJ2-1, with 7 bases identical to TRBD1. The V and J ends lost 1 base and 9 bases, in that order; junction bases with no gene match: 9. The CDR3 has 15 amino acids. Germline assignment: CDR1 MGHRA and CDR2 YSYEKL. CDR3 bases: TGCGCCAGCAGCCAAGGAAGGGGGCGCGAAGGTGAGCAGTTCTTC. This gives the protein CASSQGRGREGEQFF.

The genes are TRBV18 and TRBJ2-1; 10 bases are a match to TRBD1. The CDR3 is 15 amino acids. The trim removed 6 bases at V and 2 bases at J, leaving 4 bases unmatched. Germline V gives CDR1 KGHSH, CDR2 LQKENI. The CDR3 region has the DNA TGTGCCAGCTCGCTAGGACAGGGGGCCTACAATGAGCAGTTCTTC. This encodes CASSLGQGAYNEQFF.

The chain recombines TRBV7-9 with TRBJ1-4, with TRBD1 matching over 7 bases. Trimming removed 4 bases from V and 3 bases from J; junction bases left unmatched: 5. This CDR3 has 15 amino acids. Germline V gives CDR1 SEHNR, CDR2 FQNEAQ (reference sequence). The CDR3 nucleotides are TGTGCCAGCAGCTCAGGGGGGTTTGCTAATGAAAAACTGTTTTTT. Its translation is CASSSGGFANEKLFF.

J is TRBJ2-3 and V is TRBV5-1; possible D gene TRBD2, 6 bases. This CDR3 spans 16 amino acids. V lost 4 bases, J lost 6 bases, and 21 bases lay in between. Germline V CDR1 and CDR2: SGHRS, YFSETQ. For the CDR3, the DNA is TGCGCCAGCAGCACGGGACTTACCGAAGCAGGTGATACGCAGTATTTT. It specifies CASSTGLTEAGDTQYF.

The rearrangement links TRBV3-1 (or the pseudogene TRBV3-2) to TRBJ2-5; 8 bases are a match to TRBD2. The CDR3 consists of 14 residues. Per germline, CDR1 LGHDT and CDR2 YNNKEL (reference sequence). Trimming cost V 2 bases and J 1 base; bases outside gene matches: 0. Here the CDR3 reads CASSQTSGQETQYF. In nucleotides, the CDR3 is TGTGCCAGCAGCCAAACTAGCGGCCAAGAGACCCAGTACTTC.

This chain connects TRBV5-1 to TRBJ1-4; TRBD1 agrees at 7 bases. CDR3 length equals 14 residues. CDR1 is SGHRS and CDR2 is YFSETQ in the germline V gene. Germline trimming cut 4 bases from V and 7 bases from J; bases unmatched to any gene: 7. The CDR3 sequence is CASSPRDSGEKLFF. DNA of the CDR3: TGCGCCAGCAGCCCCCGGGACAGCGGTGAAAAACTGTTTTTT. Combining the CDR3 with reference TRBV5-1 and TRBJ1-4 gives the whole variable domain KAGVTQTPRYLIKTRGQQVTLSCSPISGHRSVSWYQQTPGQGLQFLFEYFSETQRNKGNFPGRFSGRQFSNSRSEMNVSTLELGDSALYLCASSPRDSGEKLFFGSGTQLSVL.

V gene TRBV3-1 (or the pseudogene TRBV3-2) combines with J gene TRBJ2-3, with D possibly matching TRBD2 (6 bases). Trimming took off 5 bases at V and 3 bases at J, with 12 bases between the two ends. CDR3 length: 14 amino acids. CDR1 LGHDT and CDR2 YNNKEL come from the germline V gene (reference sequence). The CDR3 reads CASSVLGRTDTQYF. For the CDR3, the DNA is TGTGCCAGCAGCGTTCTGGGGAGGACAGATACGCAGTATTTT.

This chain connects TRBV18 to TRBJ2-5; D is possibly TRBD1 (6 bases). The CDR3 sequence is 15 residues long. Looked up from germline, CDR1 is KGHSH and CDR2 is LQKENI. V lost 3 bases and J 3 bases, leaving 14 bases between the germline ends. In DNA form, the CDR3 reads TGTGCCAGCTCACCTCGGGACACCGGAGAAGAGACCCAGTACTTC. This gives the protein CASSPRDTGEETQYF.

This chain links TRBV28 with TRBJ1-3; TRBD1 matches at 7 bases. Losses at the gene ends were 9 bases for V and 0 bases for J; bases not matched to a gene: 5. CDR1 and CDR2 from the germline V gene are MDHEN and SYDVKM. This CDR3 contains 14 residues. The CDR3 coding sequence is TGTGCCAGTCGACAGGGTCTCTCTGGAAACACCATATATTTT. Its translation is CASRQGLSGNTIYF.

This clone was seen more than once but under ten times. For the CDR3, the DNA is TGTGCCAGCAGCCAAGTTTCGACAGGTGAATATGGCTACACCTTC. Translated, it gives CASSQVSTGEYGYTF. The V gene is TRBV4-2, the J gene TRBJ1-2; the D gene is possibly TRBD1 (6 bases). Trimming left V 1 base short and J 5 bases short, with 14 bases between. This CDR3 has 15 residues. Per germline, CDR1 LGHNA and CDR2 YNFKEQ.

The chain combines TRBV7-9 with TRBJ2-1; 10 bases are a match to TRBD1. In germline, CDR1 is SEHNR, CDR2 FQNEAQ (reference sequence). Trimming at V came to 3 bases and at J to 0 bases, leaving 2 bases not matched to a gene. This CDR3 has 16 residues. CDR3 sequence reads: CASSFGDRGSYNEQFF. The DNA for the CDR3 is TGTGCCAGCAGCTTCGGGGACAGGGGCTCCTACAATGAGCAGTTCTTC.

The chain has TRBV18 and TRBJ1-2; weak D call: TRBD1 (5 bases). This CDR3 has 21 residues. Germline V lookup: CDR1 KGHSH, CDR2 LQKENI. Deletions cut 6 bases from V and 5 bases from J, with 37 bases between. The CDR3 DNA reads TGTGCCAGCTCCATCATAAAGGGCCCAGGGATGGCGGCGGGGGGACCTTATGGCTACACCTTC. The encoded protein is CASSIIKGPGMAAGGPYGYTF.

The chain has TRBV6-5 and TRBJ1-2; no definite D call. Germline V gene sequence: CDR1 MNHEY, CDR2 SVGAGI. CDR3 length equals 13 residues. The V gene lost 6 bases and the J gene lost 4 bases, with 12 bases spanning the gap. CDR3 bases: TGTGCCAGCAGCCCCGCGGGTTTCTATGGCTACACCTTC. The encoded protein is CASSPAGFYGYTF.

The rearrangement uses TRBV5-4 and TRBJ2-1; perhaps TRBD1 as D (5 bases). The V gene lost 0 bases and the J gene lost 0 bases, with 7 bases spanning the gap. CDR1 SGHNT and CDR2 YYREEE come from the germline V gene (reference sequence). The CDR3 is 15 residues long. The CDR3 DNA sequence: TGTGCCAGCAGCTTGGGGCAGGGCTCCTACAATGAGCAGTTCTTC. Translated: CASSLGQGSYNEQFF.

The chain has TRBV15 and TRBJ2-1; TRBD2 matches at 9 bases. The germline V gene encodes CDR1 LNHNV and CDR2 YYDKDF (reference sequence). V was clipped by 0 bases and J by 8 bases; unmatched bases: 11. This CDR3 region has 17 residues. The CDR3 protein is CATSRDRGGRLADEQFF. The DNA for the CDR3 is TGTGCCACCAGCAGAGATCGGGGAGGCCGACTAGCGGATGAGCAGTTCTTC. Filled out from reference TRBV15 and TRBJ2-1, the complete variable domain reads DAMVIQNPRYQVTQFGKPVTLSCSQTLNHNVMYWYQQKSSQAPKLLFHYYDKDFNNEADTPDNFQSRRPNTSFCFLDIRSPGLGDTAMYLCATSRDRGGRLADEQFFGPGTRLTVL.

V usage is TRBV12-3 or TRBV12-4 and J usage is TRBJ2-6, with D possibly TRBD2 on 5 matching bases. The CDR3 length is 13 residues. V shed 5 bases and J shed 6 bases, with 8 bases lying between them. The CDR3 loop reads CASSPGEANVLTF. CDR3 sequence (DNA): TGTGCCAGCAGTCCCGGGGAGGCCAACGTCCTGACTTTC.

J is TRBJ2-3 and V is TRBV24-1; TRBD2 matches at 8 bases. CDR1 and CDR2 from the germline V gene are KGHDR and SFDVKD. The V segment lost 4 bases and the J segment 6 bases; nucleotides outside the gene matches: 8. The CDR3 has 15 residues. This CDR3 is CATSEAGTSKDTQYF. CDR3 sequence (DNA): TGTGCCACCAGTGAAGCCGGGACTAGTAAGGATACGCAGTATTTT.